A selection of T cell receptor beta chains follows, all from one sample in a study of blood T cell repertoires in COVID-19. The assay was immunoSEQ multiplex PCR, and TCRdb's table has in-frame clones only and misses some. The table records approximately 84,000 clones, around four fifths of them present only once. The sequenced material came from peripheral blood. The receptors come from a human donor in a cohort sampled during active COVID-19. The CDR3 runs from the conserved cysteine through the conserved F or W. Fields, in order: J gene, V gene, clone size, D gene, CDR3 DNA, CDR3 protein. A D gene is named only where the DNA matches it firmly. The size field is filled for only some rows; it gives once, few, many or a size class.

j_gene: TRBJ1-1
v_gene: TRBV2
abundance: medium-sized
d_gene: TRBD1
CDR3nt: TGTGCCAGCAGTGGTTATGGGACAGACACTGAAGCTTTCTTT
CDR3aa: CASSGYGTDTEAFF

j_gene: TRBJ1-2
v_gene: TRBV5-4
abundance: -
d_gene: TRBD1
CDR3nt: TGTGCCAGCAGCTCCTCTGACAGGGGGCTAAAAGGCTACACCTTC
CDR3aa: CASSSSDRGLKGYTF

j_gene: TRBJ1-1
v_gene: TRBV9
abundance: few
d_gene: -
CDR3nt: TGTGCCAGCAGCGCCCGGGCAGGGGAGAACACTGAAGCTTTCTTT
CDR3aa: CASSARAGENTEAFF

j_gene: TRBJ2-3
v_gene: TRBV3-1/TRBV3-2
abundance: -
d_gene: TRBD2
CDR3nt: TGTGCCAGCAGCCAAGAGGGACTAGCGGGGAGCACAGATACGCAGTATTTT
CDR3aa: CASSQEGLAGSTDTQYF

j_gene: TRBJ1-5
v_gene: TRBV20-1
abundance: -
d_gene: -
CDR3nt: TGCAGTGCTAGTGGGGGGCGGGGCAATCAGCCCCAGCATTTT
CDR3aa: CSASGGRGNQPQHF

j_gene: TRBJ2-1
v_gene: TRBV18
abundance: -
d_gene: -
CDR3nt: TGTGCCAGCTCGCCGACAGAGTCTTACAATGAGCAGTTCTTC
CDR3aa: CASSPTESYNEQFF

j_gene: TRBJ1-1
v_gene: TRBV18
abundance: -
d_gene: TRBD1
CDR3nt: TGTGCCAGCTCTCCCAACAGGGGTAACACTGAAGCTTTCTTT
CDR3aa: CASSPNRGNTEAFF

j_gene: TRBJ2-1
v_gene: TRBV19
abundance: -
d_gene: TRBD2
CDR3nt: TGTGCCAGTAGGAGCGGGGGGCCTTACAATGAGCAGTTCTTC
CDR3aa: CASRSGGPYNEQFF

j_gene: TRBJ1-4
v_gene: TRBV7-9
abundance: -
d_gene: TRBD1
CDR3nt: TGTGCCAGCAGCGCCCACGACAGGGACAATGAAAAACTGTTTTTT
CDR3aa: CASSAHDRDNEKLFF

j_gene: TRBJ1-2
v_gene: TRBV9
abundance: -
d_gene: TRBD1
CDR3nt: TGTGCCAGCAGCGCCCAAAGCTGGGACAGTGCCGGCTACACCTTC
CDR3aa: CASSAQSWDSAGYTF

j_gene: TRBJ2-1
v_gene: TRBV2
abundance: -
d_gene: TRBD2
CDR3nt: TGTGCCAGCAGTCGCACTAGCGGGGGAACCAATGAGCAGTTCTTC
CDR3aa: CASSRTSGGTNEQFF

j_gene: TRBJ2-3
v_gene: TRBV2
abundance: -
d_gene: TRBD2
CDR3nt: TGTGCCAGCAAGGGCGGGGGAGTCACAGATACGCAGTATTTT
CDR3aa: CASKGGGVTDTQYF

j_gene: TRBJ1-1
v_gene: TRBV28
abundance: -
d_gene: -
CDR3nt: TGTGCCAGCAGTCTCAGAGGGACTGAAGCTTTCTTT
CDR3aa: CASSLRGTEAFF

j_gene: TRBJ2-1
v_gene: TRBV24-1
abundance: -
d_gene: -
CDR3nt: TGTGCCACCACTATGGGGGGAATTACCAACAATGAGCAGTTCTTC
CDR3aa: CATTMGGITNNEQFF

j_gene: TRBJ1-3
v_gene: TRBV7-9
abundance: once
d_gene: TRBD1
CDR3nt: TGTGCCAGCAGCACAAGACAGGGGATTTGGGACACCATATATTTT
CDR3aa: CASSTRQGIWDTIYF

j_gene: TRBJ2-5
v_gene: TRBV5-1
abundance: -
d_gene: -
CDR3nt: TGCGCCAGCAGCTTGGCCCAGGGGATGGAGACCCAGTACTTC
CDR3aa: CASSLAQGMETQYF

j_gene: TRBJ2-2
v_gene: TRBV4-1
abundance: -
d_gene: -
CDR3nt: TGCGCCAGCAGCCAAGAGGCACTAGCTAACACCGGGGAGCTGTTTTTT
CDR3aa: CASSQEALANTGELFF

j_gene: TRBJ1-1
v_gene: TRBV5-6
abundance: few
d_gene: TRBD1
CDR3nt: TGTGCCAGCAGCTGGGGACAGGGATGGACTGAAGCTTTCTTT
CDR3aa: CASSWGQGWTEAFF

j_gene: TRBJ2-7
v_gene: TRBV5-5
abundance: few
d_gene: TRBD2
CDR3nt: TGTGCCAGCAGCTTGGGGCTAGCGGTCTCCTACGAGCAGTACTTC
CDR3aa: CASSLGLAVSYEQYF

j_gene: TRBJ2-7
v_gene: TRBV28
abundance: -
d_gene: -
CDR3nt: TGTGCCAGCAGTTTAGTAGCTGTAACCTACGAGCAGTACTTC
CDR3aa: CASSLVAVTYEQYF

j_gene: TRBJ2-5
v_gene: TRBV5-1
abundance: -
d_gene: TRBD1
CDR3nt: TGCGCCAGCAGCCCAGGACAGGGAACAGAGACCCAGTACTTC
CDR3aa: CASSPGQGTETQYF

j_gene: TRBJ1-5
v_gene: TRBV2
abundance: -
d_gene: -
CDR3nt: TGTGCCAGCAGGAGGCCGCCCCAGCATTTT
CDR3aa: CASRRPPQHF

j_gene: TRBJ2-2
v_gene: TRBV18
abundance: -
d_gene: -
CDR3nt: TGTGCCAGCTCACCAAGTGGGGGCGCGAACACCGGGGAGCTGTTTTTT
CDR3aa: CASSPSGGANTGELFF

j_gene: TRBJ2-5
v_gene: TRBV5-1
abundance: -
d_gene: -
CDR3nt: TGCGCCAGCAGCTTGGAGCGGCCCGAGGAGACCCAGTACTTC
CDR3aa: CASSLERPEETQYF

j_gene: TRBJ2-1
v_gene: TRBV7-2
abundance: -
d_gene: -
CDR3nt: TGTGCCAGCAGCTTAGTTCAGGGATATGGTGAGCAGTTCTTC
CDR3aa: CASSLVQGYGEQFF

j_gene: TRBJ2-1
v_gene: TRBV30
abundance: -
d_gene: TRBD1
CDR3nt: TGTGCCTGGTCCTCGGGACAGGGGGTGGATGAGCAGTTCTTC
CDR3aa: CAWSSGQGVDEQFF

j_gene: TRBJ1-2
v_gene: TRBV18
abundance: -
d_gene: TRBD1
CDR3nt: TGTGCCAGCTCACCACTTCAACAGGGGGATGGCTACACCTTC
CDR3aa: CASSPLQQGDGYTF

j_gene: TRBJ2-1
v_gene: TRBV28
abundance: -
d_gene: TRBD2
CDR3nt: TGTGCCAGCAGTTTGACTAGCGGGCCTTACAATGAGCAGTTCTTC
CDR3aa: CASSLTSGPYNEQFF